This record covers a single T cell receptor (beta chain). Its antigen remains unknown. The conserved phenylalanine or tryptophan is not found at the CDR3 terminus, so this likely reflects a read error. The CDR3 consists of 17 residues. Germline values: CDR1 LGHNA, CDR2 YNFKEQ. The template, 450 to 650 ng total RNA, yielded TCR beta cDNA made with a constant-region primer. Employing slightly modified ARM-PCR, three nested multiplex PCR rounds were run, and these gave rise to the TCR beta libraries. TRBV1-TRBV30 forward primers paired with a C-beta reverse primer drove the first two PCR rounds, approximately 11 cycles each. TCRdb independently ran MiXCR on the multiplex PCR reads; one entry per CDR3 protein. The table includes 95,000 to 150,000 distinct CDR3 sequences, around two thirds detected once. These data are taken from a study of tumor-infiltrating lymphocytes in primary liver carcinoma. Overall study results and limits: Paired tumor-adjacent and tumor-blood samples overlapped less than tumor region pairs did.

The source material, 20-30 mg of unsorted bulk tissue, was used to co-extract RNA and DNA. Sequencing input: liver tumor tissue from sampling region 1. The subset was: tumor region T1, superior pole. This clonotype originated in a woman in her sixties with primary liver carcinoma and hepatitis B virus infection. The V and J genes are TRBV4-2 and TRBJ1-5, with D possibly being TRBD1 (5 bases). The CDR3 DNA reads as TGCGCCAGCAGCCACACCACGGGGGGGAATAGCAATCAGCCCCAGCATTCT. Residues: CASSHTTGGNSNQPQHS.